This TCR beta chain was documented in a study of CD8 T cells in ankylosing spondylitis. Overall study results and limits: It appeared that ankylosing spondylitis blood was characterized by a TCR beta motif of several highly homologous variants.

Concerning this clonotype: Antigen specificity is unknown.

CDR3 length equals 15 residues. The germline CDR1 and CDR2 sequences are KGHDR and SFDVKD. The V end was cut by 2 bases, the J end by 1 base, with 7 bases between. Making use of molecular barcodes, quantitative 5'-RACE generated TCR beta libraries. MiXCR, applied by TCRdb to the 5' RACE reads, yields one record per CDR3 protein. The repertoire holds fewer than 180,000 distinct CDR3 sequences, roughly 44% seen once, with over 12% in the top ten. The chain is built from TRBV24-1 and TRBJ2-2; TRBD2 might be the D (5 bases). The clonotype originates from a male donor with ankylosing spondylitis. The sequencing input was synovial fluid, either unsorted or a sorted T cell fraction (not recorded which). CDR3 protein: CATSDWAGNTGELFF. CDR3 nucleotides: TGTGCCACCAGTGATTGGGCGGGGAACACCGGGGAGCTGTTTTTT.